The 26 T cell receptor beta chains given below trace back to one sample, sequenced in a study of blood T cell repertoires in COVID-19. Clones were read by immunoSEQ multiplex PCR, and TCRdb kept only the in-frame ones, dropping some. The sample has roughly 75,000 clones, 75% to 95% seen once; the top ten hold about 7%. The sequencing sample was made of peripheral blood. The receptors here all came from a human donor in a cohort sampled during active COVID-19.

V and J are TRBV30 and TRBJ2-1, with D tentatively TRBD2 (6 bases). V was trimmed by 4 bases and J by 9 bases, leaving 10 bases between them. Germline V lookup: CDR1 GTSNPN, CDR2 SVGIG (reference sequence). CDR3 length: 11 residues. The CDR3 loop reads CAWTLGGEQFF. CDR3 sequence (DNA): TGTGCCTGGACCCTGGGGGGTGAGCAGTTCTTC.

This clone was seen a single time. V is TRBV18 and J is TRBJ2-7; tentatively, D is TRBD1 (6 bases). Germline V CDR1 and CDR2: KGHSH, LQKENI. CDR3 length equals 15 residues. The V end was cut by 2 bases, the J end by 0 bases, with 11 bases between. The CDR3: CASSPIQGLSYEQYF. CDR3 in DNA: TGTGCCAGCTCACCAATACAGGGCCTCTCCTACGAGCAGTACTTC.

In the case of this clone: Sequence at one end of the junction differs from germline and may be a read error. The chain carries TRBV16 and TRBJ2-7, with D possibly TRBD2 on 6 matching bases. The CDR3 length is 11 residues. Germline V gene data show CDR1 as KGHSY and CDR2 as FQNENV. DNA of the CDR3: TGTGCCAGCAGCCAGCTGGGACTGAAGCACTTC. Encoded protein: CASSQLGLKHF. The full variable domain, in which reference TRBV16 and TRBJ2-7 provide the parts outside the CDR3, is GEEVAQTPKHLVRGEGQKAKLYCAPIKGHSYVFWYQQVLKNEFKFLISFQNENVFDETGMPKERFSAKCLPNSPCSLEIQATKLEDSAVYFCASSQLGLKHFGPGTRLTVT.

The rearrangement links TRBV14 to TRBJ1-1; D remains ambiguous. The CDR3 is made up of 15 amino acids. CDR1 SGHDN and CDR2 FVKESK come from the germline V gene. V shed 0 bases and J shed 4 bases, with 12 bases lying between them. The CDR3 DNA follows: TGTGCCAGCAGCCAAGAAACCGGTCCCGTCACTGAAGCTTTCTTT. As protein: CASSQETGPVTEAFF.

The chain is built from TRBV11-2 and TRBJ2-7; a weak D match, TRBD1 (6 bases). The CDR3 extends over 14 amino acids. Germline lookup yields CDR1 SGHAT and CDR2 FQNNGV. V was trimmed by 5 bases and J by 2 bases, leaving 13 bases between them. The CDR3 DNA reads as TGTGCCAGCAGCCCTGGGACACTAGCCTACGAGCAGTACTTC. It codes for CASSPGTLAYEQYF. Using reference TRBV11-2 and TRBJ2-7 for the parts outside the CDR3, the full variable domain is EAGVAQSPRYKIIEKRQSVAFWCNPISGHATLYWYQQILGQGPKLLIQFQNNGVVDDSQLPKDRFSAERLKGVDSTLKIQPAKLEDSAVYLCASSPGTLAYEQYFGPGTRLTVT.

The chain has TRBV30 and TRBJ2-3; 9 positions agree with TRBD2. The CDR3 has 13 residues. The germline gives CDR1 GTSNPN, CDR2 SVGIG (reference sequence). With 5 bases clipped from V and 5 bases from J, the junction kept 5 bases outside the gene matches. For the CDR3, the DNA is TGTGCCTGGGGGCGGGGGGGCGTAGATACGCAGTATTTT. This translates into CAWGRGGVDTQYF.

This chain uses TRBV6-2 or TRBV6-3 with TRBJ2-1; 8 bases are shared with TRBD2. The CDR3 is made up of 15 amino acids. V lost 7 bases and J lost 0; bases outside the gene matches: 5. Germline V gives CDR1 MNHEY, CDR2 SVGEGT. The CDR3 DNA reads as TGTGCCAGCACCCCGGGACTAGTCTCCTACAATGAGCAGTTCTTC. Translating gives CASTPGLVSYNEQFF.

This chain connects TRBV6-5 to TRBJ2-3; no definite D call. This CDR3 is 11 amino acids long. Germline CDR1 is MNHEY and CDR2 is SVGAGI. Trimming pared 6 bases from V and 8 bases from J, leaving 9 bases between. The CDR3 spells CASSDSFTQYF. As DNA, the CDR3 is TGTGCCAGCAGCGATAGCTTTACGCAGTATTTT.

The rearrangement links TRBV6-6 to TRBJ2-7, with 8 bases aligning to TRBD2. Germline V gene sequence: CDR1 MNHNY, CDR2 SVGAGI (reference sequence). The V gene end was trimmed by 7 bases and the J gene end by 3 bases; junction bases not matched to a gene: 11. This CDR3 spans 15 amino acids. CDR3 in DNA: TGTGCCAGCACCCCGGGAGGGTACGTAGGCTACGAGCAGTACTTC. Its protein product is CASTPGGYVGYEQYF.

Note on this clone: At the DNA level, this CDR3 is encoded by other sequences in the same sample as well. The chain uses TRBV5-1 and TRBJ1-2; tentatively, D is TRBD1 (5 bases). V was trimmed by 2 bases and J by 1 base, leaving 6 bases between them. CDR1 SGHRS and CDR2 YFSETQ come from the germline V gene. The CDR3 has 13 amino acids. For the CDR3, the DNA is TGCGCCAGCAGCTTCGGGGGTAACTATGGCTACACCTTC. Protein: CASSFGGNYGYTF.

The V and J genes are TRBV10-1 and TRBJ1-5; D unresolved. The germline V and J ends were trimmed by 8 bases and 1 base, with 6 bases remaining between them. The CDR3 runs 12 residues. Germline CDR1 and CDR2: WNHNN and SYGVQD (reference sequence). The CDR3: CASSQSNQPQHF. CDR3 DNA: TGCGCCAGCTCACAGAGCAATCAGCCCCAGCATTTT.

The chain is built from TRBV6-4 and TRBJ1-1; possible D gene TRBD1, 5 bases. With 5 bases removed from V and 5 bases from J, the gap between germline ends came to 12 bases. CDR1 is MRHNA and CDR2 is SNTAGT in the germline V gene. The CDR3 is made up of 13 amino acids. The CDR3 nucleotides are TGTGCCAGCAGTCTTAGGGAGGGGACTGAAGCTTTCTTT. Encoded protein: CASSLREGTEAFF.

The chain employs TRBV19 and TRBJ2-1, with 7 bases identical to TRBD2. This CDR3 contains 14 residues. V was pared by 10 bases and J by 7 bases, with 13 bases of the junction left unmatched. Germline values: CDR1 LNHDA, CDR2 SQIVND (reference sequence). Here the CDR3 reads CATAGEGHVNEQFF. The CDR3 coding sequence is TGTGCCACCGCCGGGGAGGGGCACGTGAATGAGCAGTTCTTC.

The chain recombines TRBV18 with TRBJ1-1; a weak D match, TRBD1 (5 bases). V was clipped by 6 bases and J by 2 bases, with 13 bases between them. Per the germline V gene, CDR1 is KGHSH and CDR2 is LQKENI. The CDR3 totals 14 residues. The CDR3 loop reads CASSMGQANTEAFF. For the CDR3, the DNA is TGTGCCAGCTCGATGGGGCAGGCCAACACTGAAGCTTTCTTT. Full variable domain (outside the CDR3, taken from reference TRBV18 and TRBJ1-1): NAGVMQNPRHLVRRRGQEARLRCSPMKGHSHVYWYRQLPEEGLKFMVYLQKENIIDESGMPKERFSAEFPKEGPSILRIQQVVRGDSAAYFCASSMGQANTEAFFGQGTRLTVV.

CDR3 DNA: TGTGCCAGCTCACCGGACGGAACCGCGGGGCCCCAGCATTTT. Its protein is CASSPDGTAGPQHF. The chain links TRBV18 to TRBJ1-5; the D is unclear. The V and J ends lost 3 bases and 9 bases respectively, with 15 bases between them. This CDR3 region has 14 residues. Germline loops: CDR1 KGHSH, CDR2 LQKENI.

The CDR3 DNA reads TGTGCCAGCACCCAAACAGGGGGCGGTGAGCAGTTCTTC. Translation gives CASTQTGGGEQFF. The V and J genes are TRBV6-4 and TRBJ2-1, with 9 bases that match TRBD1. Germline V CDR1 and CDR2: MRHNA, SNTAGT. V was clipped by 7 bases and J by 9 bases; unmatched bases: 7. The CDR3 consists of 13 residues.

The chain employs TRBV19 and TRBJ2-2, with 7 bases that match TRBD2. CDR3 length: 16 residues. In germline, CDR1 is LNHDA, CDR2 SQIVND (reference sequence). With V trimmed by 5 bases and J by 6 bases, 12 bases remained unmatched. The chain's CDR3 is CASSSTSQSPSGELFF. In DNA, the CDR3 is TGTGCCAGTAGTTCGACTAGCCAGTCCCCCTCCGGGGAGCTGTTTTTT. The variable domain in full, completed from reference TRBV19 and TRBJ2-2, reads DGGITQSPKYLFRKEGQNVTLSCEQNLNHDAMYWYRQDPGQGLRLIYYSQIVNDFQKGDIAEGYSVSREKKESFPLTVTSAQKNPTAFYLCASSSTSQSPSGELFFGEGSRLTVL.

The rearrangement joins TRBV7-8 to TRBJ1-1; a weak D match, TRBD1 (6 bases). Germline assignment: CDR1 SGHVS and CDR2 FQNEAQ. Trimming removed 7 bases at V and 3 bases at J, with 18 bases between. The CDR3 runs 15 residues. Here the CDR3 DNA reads TGTGCCAGCACAATTAGGGGGGGGCTGGACACTGAAGCTTTCTTT. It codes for CASTIRGGLDTEAFF.

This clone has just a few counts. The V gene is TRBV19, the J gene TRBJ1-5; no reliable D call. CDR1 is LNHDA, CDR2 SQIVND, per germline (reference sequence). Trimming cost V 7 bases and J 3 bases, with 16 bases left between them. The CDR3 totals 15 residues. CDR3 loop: CASNGVEVDNQPQHF. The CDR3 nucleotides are TGTGCCAGTAATGGCGTGGAGGTCGACAATCAGCCCCAGCATTTT.

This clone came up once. The CDR3 sequence: CASSLQQGVTEAFF. As DNA, the CDR3 is TGTGCCAGCAGCTTACAACAGGGGGTTACTGAAGCTTTCTTT. The chain has TRBV7-9 and TRBJ1-1, with 8 bases that match TRBD1. Per germline, CDR1 SEHNR and CDR2 FQNEAQ (reference sequence). The trim removed 2 bases at V and 5 bases at J, leaving 4 bases unmatched. The CDR3 contains 14 residues.

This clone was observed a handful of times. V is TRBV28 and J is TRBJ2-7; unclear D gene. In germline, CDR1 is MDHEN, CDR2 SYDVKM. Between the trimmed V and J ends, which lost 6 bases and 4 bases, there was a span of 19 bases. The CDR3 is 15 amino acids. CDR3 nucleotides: TGTGCCAGCAGCTCCACAGCCAGTTTTATGTACGAGCAGTACTTC. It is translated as CASSSTASFMYEQYF.

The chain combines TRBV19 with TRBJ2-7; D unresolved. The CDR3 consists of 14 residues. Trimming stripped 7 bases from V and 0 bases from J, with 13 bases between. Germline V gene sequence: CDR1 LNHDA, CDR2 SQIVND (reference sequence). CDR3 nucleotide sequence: TGTGCCAGTACCCAACGTCAGGACTCCTACGAGCAGTACTTC. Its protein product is CASTQRQDSYEQYF.

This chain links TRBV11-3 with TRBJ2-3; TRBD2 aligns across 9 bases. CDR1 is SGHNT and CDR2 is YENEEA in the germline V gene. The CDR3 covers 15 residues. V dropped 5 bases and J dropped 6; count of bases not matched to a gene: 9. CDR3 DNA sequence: TGTGCCAGCAGCATGGGACTAGCCCGTGCGGATACGCAGTATTTT. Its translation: CASSMGLARADTQYF. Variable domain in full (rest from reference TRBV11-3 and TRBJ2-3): EAGVVQSPRYKIIEKKQPVAFWCNPISGHNTLYWYLQNLGQGPELLIRYENEEAVDDSQLPKDRFSAERLKGVDSTLKIQPAELGDSAVYLCASSMGLARADTQYFGPGTRLTVL.

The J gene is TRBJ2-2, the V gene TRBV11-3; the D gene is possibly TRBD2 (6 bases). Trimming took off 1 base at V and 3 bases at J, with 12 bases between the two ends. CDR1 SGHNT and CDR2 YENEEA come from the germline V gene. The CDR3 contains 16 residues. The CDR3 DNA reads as TGTGCCAGCAGCTTAGGGGTCGGGGGTGACACCGGGGAGCTGTTTTTT. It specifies CASSLGVGGDTGELFF.

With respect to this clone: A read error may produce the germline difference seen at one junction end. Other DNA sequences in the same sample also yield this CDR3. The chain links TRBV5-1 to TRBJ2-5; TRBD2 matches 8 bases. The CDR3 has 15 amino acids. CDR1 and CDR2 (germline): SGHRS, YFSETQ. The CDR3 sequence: CASSPIGGARETQYF. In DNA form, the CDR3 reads TGCGCCAGCAGCCCAATCGGGGGGGCTCGAGAGACTCAGTACTTC.

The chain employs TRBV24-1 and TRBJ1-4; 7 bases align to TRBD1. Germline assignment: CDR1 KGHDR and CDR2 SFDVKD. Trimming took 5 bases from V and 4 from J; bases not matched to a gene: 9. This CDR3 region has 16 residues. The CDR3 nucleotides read TGTGCCACCAGTGCCAGGACAGGATCGGTTAATGAAAAACTGTTTTTT. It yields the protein CATSARTGSVNEKLFF.